This T cell receptor (beta chain) was sequenced for a study of T-cell memory formation after mild COVID-19. Whole-study findings and limits: Some SARS-CoV-2-responding clones were already detected in memory before infection. The study found balanced CD4/CD8 in clones contracting day 15 to 85 and a CD4+ lean in later expanders. Shrinking CD4+ clones resided mostly in CM and EM, and CD8+ ones in EMRA. Confirmation was lacking for SARS-CoV-2 specificity of second-wave clones that peaked on day 37.

MiXCR, applied by TCRdb to the 5' RACE reads, yields one record per CDR3 protein. Found here are about 440,000 distinct CDR3 sequences, 20% of them singletons; the top ten hold around 8%. Comments on this clonotype: Its specificity is unknown.

The CDR3 is made up of 13 amino acids. Trimming removed 5 bases at V and 6 bases at J, with 12 bases between. Germline CDR1 reads KGHDR; CDR2 reads SFDVKD. The clonotype comes from an adult woman who had mild COVID-19 (a few samples of this study predate the infection). Cell type and time point are not known. The chain employs TRBV24-1 and TRBJ1-2; maybe TRBD1 (5 bases). The sequenced sample was PBMCs or a T cell subset sorted from them (not recorded which). Here the CDR3 DNA reads TGTGCCACCAGTGTAGGGGAAGGGAATGGCTACACCTTC. Its protein product is CATSVGEGNGYTF.